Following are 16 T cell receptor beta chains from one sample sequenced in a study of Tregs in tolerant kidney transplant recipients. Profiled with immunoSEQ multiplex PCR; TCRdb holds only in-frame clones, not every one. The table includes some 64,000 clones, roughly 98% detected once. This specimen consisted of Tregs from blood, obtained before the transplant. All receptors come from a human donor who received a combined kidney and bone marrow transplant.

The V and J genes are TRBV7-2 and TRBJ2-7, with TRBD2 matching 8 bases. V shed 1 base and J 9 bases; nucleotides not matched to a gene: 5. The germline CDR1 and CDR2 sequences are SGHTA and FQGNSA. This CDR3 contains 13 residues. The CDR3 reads CASSLESGGGQYF. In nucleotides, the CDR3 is TGTGCCAGCAGCTTAGAAAGCGGGGGCGGGCAGTACTTC.

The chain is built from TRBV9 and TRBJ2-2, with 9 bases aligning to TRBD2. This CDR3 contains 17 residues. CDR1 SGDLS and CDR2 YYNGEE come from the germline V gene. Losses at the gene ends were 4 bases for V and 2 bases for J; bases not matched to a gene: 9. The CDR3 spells CASSTPGLAYNTGELFF. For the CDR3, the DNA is TGTGCCAGCAGCACCCCAGGACTAGCGTATAACACCGGGGAGCTGTTTTTT. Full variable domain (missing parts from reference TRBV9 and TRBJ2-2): DSGVTQTPKHLITATGQRVTLRCSPRSGDLSVYWYQQSLDQGLQFLIQYYNGEERAKGNILERFSAQQFPDLHSELNLSSLELGDSALYFCASSTPGLAYNTGELFFGEGSRLTVL.

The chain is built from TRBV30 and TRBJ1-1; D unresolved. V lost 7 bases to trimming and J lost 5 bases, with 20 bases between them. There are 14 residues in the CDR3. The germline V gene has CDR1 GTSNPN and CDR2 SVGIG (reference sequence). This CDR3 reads CASNHVLIGTEAFF. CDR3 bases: TGTGCCTCCAATCACGTCCTAATTGGTACTGAAGCTTTCTTT.

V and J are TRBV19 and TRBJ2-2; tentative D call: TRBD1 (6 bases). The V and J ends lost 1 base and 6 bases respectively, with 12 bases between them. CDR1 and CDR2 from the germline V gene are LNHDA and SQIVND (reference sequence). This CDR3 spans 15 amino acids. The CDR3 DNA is TGTGCCAGTAGTATAGTAGGGGACAAGGCCGGGGAGCTGTTTTTT. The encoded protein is CASSIVGDKAGELFF.

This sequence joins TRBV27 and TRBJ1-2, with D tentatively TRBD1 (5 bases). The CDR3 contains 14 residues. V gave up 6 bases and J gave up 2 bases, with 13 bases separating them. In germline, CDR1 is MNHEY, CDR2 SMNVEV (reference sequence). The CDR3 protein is CASRDPGLNYGYTF. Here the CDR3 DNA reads TGTGCCAGCAGGGACCCGGGACTGAACTATGGCTACACCTTC.

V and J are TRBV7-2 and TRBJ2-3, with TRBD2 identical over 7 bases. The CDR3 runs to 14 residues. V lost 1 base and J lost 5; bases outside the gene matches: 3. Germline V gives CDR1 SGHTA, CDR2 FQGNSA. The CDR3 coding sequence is TGTGCCAGCAGCTTAGGCGGGAGTGTAGATACGCAGTATTTT. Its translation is CASSLGGSVDTQYF.

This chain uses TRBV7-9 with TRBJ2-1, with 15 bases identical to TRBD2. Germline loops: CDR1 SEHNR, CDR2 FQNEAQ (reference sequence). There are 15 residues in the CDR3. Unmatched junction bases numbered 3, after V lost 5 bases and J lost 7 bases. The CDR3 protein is CASSAGTSGRNEQFF. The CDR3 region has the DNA TGTGCCAGCAGCGCCGGGACTAGCGGGAGGAATGAGCAGTTCTTC.

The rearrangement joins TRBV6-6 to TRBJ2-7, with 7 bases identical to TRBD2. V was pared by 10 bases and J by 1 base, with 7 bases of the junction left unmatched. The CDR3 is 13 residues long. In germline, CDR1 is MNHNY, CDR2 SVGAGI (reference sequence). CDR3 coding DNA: TGTGCCACGACCGGGACTACGTCCTACGAGCAGTACTTC. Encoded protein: CATTGTTSYEQYF.

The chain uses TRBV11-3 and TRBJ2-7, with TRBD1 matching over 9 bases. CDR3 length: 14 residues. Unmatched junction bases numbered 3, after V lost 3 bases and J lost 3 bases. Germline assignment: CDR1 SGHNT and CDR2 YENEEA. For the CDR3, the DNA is TGTGCCAGCAGCTTCGGGACAGGGTACTACGAGCAGTACTTC. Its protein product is CASSFGTGYYEQYF.

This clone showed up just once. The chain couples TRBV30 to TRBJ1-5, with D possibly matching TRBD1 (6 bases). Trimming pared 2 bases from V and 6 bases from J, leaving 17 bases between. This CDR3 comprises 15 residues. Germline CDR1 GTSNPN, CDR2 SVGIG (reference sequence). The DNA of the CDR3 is TGTGCCTGGAGTTCAACAGTTGGGGGCGGTCAGCCCCAGCATTTT. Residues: CAWSSTVGGGQPQHF. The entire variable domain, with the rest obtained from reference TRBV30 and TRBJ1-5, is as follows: SQTIHQWPATLVQPVGSPLSLECTVEGTSNPNLYWYRQAAGRGLQLLFYSVGIGQISSEVPQNLSASRPQDRQFILSSKKLLLSDSGFYLCAWSSTVGGGQPQHFGDGTRLSIL.

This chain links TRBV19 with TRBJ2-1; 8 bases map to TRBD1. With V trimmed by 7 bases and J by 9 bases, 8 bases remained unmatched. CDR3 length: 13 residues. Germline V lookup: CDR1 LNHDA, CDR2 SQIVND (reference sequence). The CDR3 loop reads CASTSGQGTEQFF. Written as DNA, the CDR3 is TGTGCCAGTACCTCAGGACAGGGTACTGAGCAGTTCTTC.

In DNA form, the CDR3 reads TGCGCCAGCAGCCAAGTCGGGGGGCCTGACATTCAGTACTTC. Translated: CASSQVGGPDIQYF. This chain uses TRBV4-1 with TRBJ2-4; possible D gene TRBD2, 7 bases. V shed 1 base and J shed 8 bases, with 12 bases lying between them. The CDR3 contains 14 residues. CDR1 is MGHRA, CDR2 YSYEKL, per germline.

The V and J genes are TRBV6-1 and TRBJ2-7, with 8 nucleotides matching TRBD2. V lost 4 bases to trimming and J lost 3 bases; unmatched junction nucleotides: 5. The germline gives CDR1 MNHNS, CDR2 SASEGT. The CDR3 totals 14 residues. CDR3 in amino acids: CASSGTSGSYEQYF. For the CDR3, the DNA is TGTGCCAGCAGTGGTACTAGCGGAAGCTACGAGCAGTACTTC.

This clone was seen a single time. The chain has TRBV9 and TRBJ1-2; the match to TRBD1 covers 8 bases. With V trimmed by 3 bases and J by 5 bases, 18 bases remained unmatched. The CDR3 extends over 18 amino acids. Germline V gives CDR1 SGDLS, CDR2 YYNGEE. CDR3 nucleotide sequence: TGTGCCAGCAGCGGACAGATGGGGCAGGGGGCGAGTTTTTATGGCTACACCTTC. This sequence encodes CASSGQMGQGASFYGYTF.

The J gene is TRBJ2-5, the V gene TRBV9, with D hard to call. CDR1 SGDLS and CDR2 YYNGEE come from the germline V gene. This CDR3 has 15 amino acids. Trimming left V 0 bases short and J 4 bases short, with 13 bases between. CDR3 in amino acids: CASSVGGVIGETQYF. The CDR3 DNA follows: TGTGCCAGCAGCGTAGGCGGCGTAATAGGAGAGACCCAGTACTTC.

Written as DNA, the CDR3 is TGCGCCAGCAGCAGGGGGCAGGGAGAGCAGTACTTC. Amino acids: CASSRGQGEQYF. The chain joins TRBV5-1 to TRBJ2-7, with 7 bases fitting TRBD1. The V gene end was trimmed by 4 bases and the J gene end by 7 bases; junction bases not matched to a gene: 5. This CDR3 comprises 12 residues. The germline gives CDR1 SGHRS, CDR2 YFSETQ.